What follows are 31 T cell receptor beta chains derived from one specimen sequenced in a study of spatial heterogeneity in lung cancer. Stated time point: sample taken at primary tumor resection. Tumor, nontumor lung or frozen PBMC supplied whole RNA that was sequenced unsorted. TCRdb processed the 5' RACE reads anew with MiXCR; each CDR3 protein has one entry. This sample yields about 80,000 distinct CDR3 sequences, of which approximately 21% are seen a single time; 5% to 8% belongs to the top ten. The starting material was PBMCs, obtained at surgery. Receptors were obtained from a male donor with early-stage non-small cell lung cancer.

This clonotype was counted once. This chain connects TRBV20-1 to TRBJ1-1, with D uncertain. The ends were cut back, 1 base at V and 0 bases at J, with 9 bases in the middle. The CDR3 contains 14 residues. Germline assignment: CDR1 DFQATT and CDR2 SNEGSKA (reference sequence). The CDR3 sequence is CSARVNSLNTEAFF. In DNA, the CDR3 is TGCAGTGCTAGAGTAAACTCTTTGAACACTGAAGCTTTCTTT.

This clonotype was detected a few times. The chain combines TRBV29-1 with TRBJ1-3, with TRBD1 matching 7 bases. CDR3 length equals 13 residues. The germline V gene encodes CDR1 SQVTM and CDR2 ANQGSEA. J lost 0 bases, V lost 6 bases, and 2 bases had no gene match. CDR3 bases: TGCAGCGTGGGACAGACCTCTGGAAACACCATATATTTT. This sequence encodes CSVGQTSGNTIYF.

CDR3 amino acids: CASSQPLKAGYSYEQYF. CDR3 nucleotides: TGCGCCAGCAGCCAACCCCTGAAAGCGGGGTACTCCTACGAGCAGTACTTC. The J gene is TRBJ2-7, the V gene TRBV5-1; TRBD2 matches at 7 bases. The CDR3 extends over 17 amino acids. The V and J ends lost 4 bases and 0 bases, in that order; junction bases with no gene match: 13. The V gene's germline CDR1 is SGHRS and CDR2 YFSETQ. Complete variable domain (other parts from reference TRBV5-1 and TRBJ2-7): KAGVTQTPRYLIKTRGQQVTLSCSPISGHRSVSWYQQTPGQGLQFLFEYFSETQRNKGNFPGRFSGRQFSNSRSEMNVSTLELGDSALYLCASSQPLKAGYSYEQYFGPGTRLTVT.

The V gene is TRBV6-2 or TRBV6-3, the J gene TRBJ2-4; possible D gene TRBD1, 6 bases. The CDR3 sequence is 18 residues long. CDR1 is MNHEY and CDR2 is SVGEGT in the germline V gene. V was shortened by 4 bases and J by 1 base, with 20 bases between the two germline ends. CDR3 sequence reads: CASSSHNGQTSAKNIQYF. The CDR3 nucleotides read TGTGCCAGCAGTTCCCATAATGGACAGACGAGCGCCAAAAACATTCAGTACTTC.

Concerning this clonotype itself: A much bigger clone sits one base away, suggesting this may be a read error. The chain recombines TRBV29-1 with TRBJ2-1; unclear D gene. Trimming removed 6 bases from V and 10 bases from J, with 13 bases in between. The germline V gene encodes CDR1 SQVTM and CDR2 ANQGSEA. The CDR3 runs to 11 residues. In DNA form, the CDR3 reads TGCAGCGTCGGCAGAGTAGAAGAGCAGTTCTTC. As protein: CSVGRVEEQFF.

The J gene is TRBJ2-6, the V gene TRBV4-1; 12 nucleotides line up with TRBD1. The V segment lost 6 bases and the J segment 2 bases; nucleotides outside the gene matches: 8. CDR1 MGHRA and CDR2 YSYEKL come from the germline V gene. The CDR3 runs to 18 residues. The CDR3 spells CASSPSGTGGAGANVLTF. The CDR3 nucleotides read TGCGCCAGCAGTCCCTCAGGGACAGGGGGCGCTGGGGCCAACGTCCTGACTTTC.

The chain employs TRBV27 and TRBJ1-1, with D hard to call. The germline V and J ends were trimmed by 6 bases and 0 bases, with 14 bases remaining between them. Germline CDR1 reads MNHEY; CDR2 reads SMNVEV (reference sequence). There are 15 residues in the CDR3. The CDR3 DNA follows: TGTGCCAGCAGAAGGGTGGTTCCCATGAACACTGAAGCTTTCTTT. Amino acid sequence: CASRRVVPMNTEAFF.

This clonotype has more than one count but fewer than ten. V and J are TRBV29-1 and TRBJ2-1; D possibly corresponds to TRBD2 (6 bases). Per the germline V gene, CDR1 is SQVTM and CDR2 is ANQGSEA. The ends were cut back, 4 bases at V and 2 bases at J, with 12 bases in the middle. This CDR3 is built from 14 residues. CDR3 loop: CSVGGLPTYNEQFF. DNA of the CDR3: TGCAGCGTTGGGGGACTCCCGACCTACAATGAGCAGTTCTTC.

This chain uses TRBV3-1 with TRBJ2-7, with D perhaps TRBD2 (6 bases). The length of the CDR3 is 13 residues. In germline, CDR1 is LGHDT, CDR2 YNNKEL (reference sequence). The V and J ends lost 0 bases and 12 bases respectively, with 15 bases between them. The CDR3 loop reads CASSQDGGTSWYF. CDR3 DNA: TGTGCCAGCAGCCAAGATGGGGGGACCTCTTGGTACTTC.

A few counts support this clonotype. The rearrangement links TRBV30 to TRBJ1-6; tentative D call: TRBD1 (5 bases). There are 14 residues in the CDR3. The V end was cut by 3 bases, the J end by 7 bases, with 13 bases between. Germline V gives CDR1 GTSNPN, CDR2 SVGIG (reference sequence). The chain's CDR3 is CAWREGQWNSPLHF. The CDR3 DNA sequence: TGTGCCTGGAGGGAGGGGCAGTGGAATTCACCCCTCCACTTT.

Concerning this clonotype: Here the CDR3 omits its conserved ending phenylalanine or tryptophan, so a read error is the likely source. No DNA is shown, since the ends of the CDR3 on it are uncertain; the CDR3 is the one TCRdb lists. The rearrangement links TRBV29-1 to TRBJ2-3; TRBD1 is taken as the D call from the table, unchecked against the DNA. CDR1 is SQVTM and CDR2 is ANQGSEA in the germline V gene. The CDR3 totals 11 residues, both ends included. The CDR3 spells CSVEDGTGGGL.

This clonotype occurred many times. CDR3 in DNA: TGCAGCGTTGTCGGGGGGCTGAACTATGGCTACACCTTC. Amino acids: CSVVGGLNYGYTF. This sequence joins TRBV29-1 and TRBJ1-2; weak D call: TRBD1 (6 bases). Trimming stripped 4 bases from V and 2 bases from J, with 11 bases between. Per germline, CDR1 SQVTM and CDR2 ANQGSEA. This CDR3 is 13 amino acids long.

The V gene is TRBV18, the J gene TRBJ2-5; TRBD2 is a possible D gene (6 bases). This CDR3 spans 14 amino acids. CDR1 is KGHSH and CDR2 is LQKENI in the germline V gene. V lost 5 bases and J 2 bases, leaving 12 bases between the germline ends. This CDR3 is CASSSGVKQETQYF. CDR3 nucleotides: TGTGCCAGCTCATCGGGAGTTAAACAAGAGACCCAGTACTTC.

In its sample, this clonotype was seen a few times. The J gene is TRBJ1-5, the V gene TRBV7-2, with D uncertain. The CDR3 runs to 14 residues. Looked up from germline, CDR1 is SGHTA and CDR2 is FQGNSA. V was clipped by 7 bases and J by 4 bases, with 14 bases between them. CDR3 DNA: TGTGCCAGCAATACCGGCAGCTCAAATCAGCCCCAGCATTTT. It yields the protein CASNTGSSNQPQHF.

This clonotype was found many times. The CDR3 sequence: CASSLDPTGNTQYF. The CDR3 DNA is TGTGCCAGCAGCTTGGACCCCACAGGGAATACGCAGTATTTT. The chain recombines TRBV7-6 with TRBJ2-3; weak D call: TRBD1 (6 bases). Per the germline V gene, CDR1 is SGHVS and CDR2 is FNYEAQ. The V and J ends lost 3 bases and 7 bases respectively, with 14 bases between them. The CDR3 spans 14 residues.

This sequence joins TRBV7-2 and TRBJ1-2; 8 positions agree with TRBD1. V was pared by 6 bases and J by 8 bases, with 8 bases of the junction left unmatched. Germline assignment: CDR1 SGHTA and CDR2 FQGNSA. This CDR3 contains 13 residues. Written as DNA, the CDR3 is TGTGCCAGCAGTGACGGGACAGGTCACGGCTACACCTTC. Translating gives CASSDGTGHGYTF.

The sample holds a few counts of this clonotype. V usage is TRBV18 and J usage is TRBJ1-2; D is possibly TRBD1 (6 bases). The CDR3 contains 15 residues. Germline CDR1 KGHSH, CDR2 LQKENI. Trimming pared 0 bases from V and 5 bases from J, leaving 13 bases between. CDR3 protein: CASSPPNREGYGYTF. CDR3 bases: TGTGCCAGCTCACCACCGAACAGGGAAGGGTATGGCTACACCTTC.

Points on this clonotype: Germline and junction disagree at one end, which may indicate a read error. The V and J genes are TRBV29-1 and TRBJ1-2, with 9 bases lining up with TRBD1. The CDR3 length is 15 residues. The germline gives CDR1 SQVTM, CDR2 ANQGSEA. The CDR3 is CSVEDRTGAKYGYTF. The CDR3 DNA reads as TGCAGCGTTGAAGATCGGACAGGGGCTAAATATGGCTACACCTTC.

This clonotype was seen only a few times. The CDR3 loop reads CASTRHPTNEKLFF. In nucleotides, the CDR3 is TGTGCCAGCACCAGACACCCAACTAATGAAAAACTGTTTTTT. The rearrangement uses TRBV6-2 or TRBV6-3 and TRBJ1-4; unclear D gene. V was pared by 7 bases and J by 0 bases, with 9 bases between. Germline V gene data show CDR1 as MNHEY and CDR2 as SVGEGT. The CDR3 extends over 14 amino acids.

In its sample, this clonotype was seen a few times. The chain links TRBV10-3 to TRBJ2-3; TRBD1 matches at 8 bases. The germline CDR1 and CDR2 sequences are ENHRY and SYGVKD. J lost 2 bases, V lost 3 bases, and 4 bases had no gene match. This CDR3 has 15 amino acids. The CDR3 DNA is TGTGCCATCAGTGATTCGCAGGGGGCCACAGATACGCAGTATTTT. It is translated as CAISDSQGATDTQYF.

The rearrangement links TRBV29-1 to TRBJ2-5; TRBD2 matches 13 bases. This CDR3 region has 13 residues. Per germline, CDR1 SQVTM and CDR2 ANQGSEA. V lost 7 bases and J lost 5; bases outside the gene matches: 4. CDR3 sequence reads: CSGTSGGEETQYF. The CDR3 region has the DNA TGCAGCGGCACTAGCGGGGGGGAGGAGACCCAGTACTTC.

The chain carries TRBV28 and TRBJ1-2; weak D call: TRBD1 (5 bases). V lost 7 bases, J lost 4 bases, and 10 bases lay in between. In germline, CDR1 is MDHEN, CDR2 SYDVKM. This CDR3 has 12 amino acids. The chain's CDR3 is CASNLGTYGYTF. As DNA, the CDR3 is TGTGCCAGCAATCTGGGGACCTATGGCTACACCTTC.

The chain joins TRBV12-3 or TRBV12-4 to TRBJ1-1, with D perhaps TRBD1 (6 bases). The V end was cut by 6 bases, the J end by 6 bases, with 17 bases between. The CDR3 loop spans 14 amino acids. The CDR3 protein is CASSSVGGRAEAFF. CDR3 in DNA: TGTGCCAGCAGCTCCGTAGGGGGGAGGGCTGAAGCTTTCTTT.

On this clonotype itself: Just one base apart from a much larger clone, this may be a read error. The rearrangement links TRBV18 to TRBJ1-1, with D possibly being TRBD1 (6 bases). CDR1 KGHSH and CDR2 LQKENI come from the germline V gene. The CDR3 consists of 15 residues. This chain's CDR3 is CAGSPDSTGTLFAFF. The CDR3 DNA follows: TGTGCCGGCTCACCCGATTCCACAGGGACTCTGTTTGCTTTCTTT.

This clonotype was detected a few times. This sequence joins TRBV5-4 and TRBJ2-3; 11 positions match TRBD2. The CDR3 covers 17 residues. J was trimmed by 4 bases and V by 4 bases; bases with no gene match: 11. From germline, CDR1 is SGHNT and CDR2 YYREEE (reference sequence). This CDR3 is CASSQRLAGTQADTQYF. The CDR3, as DNA: TGTGCCAGCAGCCAAAGACTAGCGGGGACCCAGGCAGATACGCAGTATTTT.

This clonotype occurred many times. The gene calls are TRBV21-1 and TRBJ1-3. TRBV21-1 is a known pseudogene. The CDR3 consists of 14 residues. The CDR3 protein is CASSKGDFENTIYF. In DNA form, the CDR3 reads TGTGCCAGCAGCAAAGGGGACTTTGAAAACACCATATATTTT.

This clonotype has only a few counts. The chain couples TRBV14 to TRBJ2-2; 9 bases fit TRBD2. CDR1 is SGHDN, CDR2 FVKESK, per germline. The V segment lost 3 bases and the J segment 1 base; nucleotides outside the gene matches: 12. The CDR3 is made up of 19 amino acids. In nucleotides, the CDR3 is TGTGCCAGCAGCCACCGAACTCCCCTAGCGGGGCAGAACACCGGGGAGCTGTTTTTT. Its translation is CASSHRTPLAGQNTGELFF.

This clonotype appeared many times. The rearrangement uses TRBV12-3 or TRBV12-4 and TRBJ2-3; D not certain. V lost 6 bases to trimming and J lost 0 bases, with 7 bases between them. The CDR3 contains 13 residues. The CDR3 DNA is TGTGCCAGCAGGGGTCCCAGCACAGATACGCAGTATTTT. It specifies CASRGPSTDTQYF.

This clonotype was observed a handful of times. V is TRBV7-2 and J is TRBJ1-2; D possibly corresponds to TRBD1 (6 bases). Trimming removed 1 base at V and 8 bases at J, with 14 bases between. The CDR3 runs 14 residues. Germline CDR1 reads SGHTA; CDR2 reads FQGNSA. CDR3 nucleotide sequence: TGTGCCAGCAGCTTAGGGGGGACAAGTAGAGGCTACACCTTC. This translates into CASSLGGTSRGYTF.

This clonotype was observed a few times. The chain recombines TRBV29-1 with TRBJ1-4, with D perhaps TRBD1 (5 bases). This CDR3 is 14 amino acids long. CDR1 and CDR2 (germline): SQVTM, ANQGSEA. The V gene lost 3 bases and the J gene lost 5 bases, with 13 bases spanning the gap. The CDR3 coding sequence is TGCAGCGTTGACTTAGGGGCAGCAAATGAAAAACTGTTTTTT. Translating it yields CSVDLGAANEKLFF.

This clonotype showed up just a few times. The chain is built from TRBV20-1 and TRBJ1-2; 7 nucleotides line up with TRBD1. The CDR3 consists of 13 residues. Germline CDR1 and CDR2: DFQATT and SNEGSKA (reference sequence). Trimming at V came to 8 bases and at J to 5 bases, leaving 11 bases not matched to a gene. CDR3 in amino acids: CSTQGVSSYGYTF. The CDR3 region has the DNA TGCAGTACCCAGGGGGTCTCCTCTTATGGCTACACCTTC.